These 5 T cell receptor beta chains share one sample of origin, sequenced in a study of control samples from healthy donors and cancer patients. The repertoire was sequenced with immunoSEQ multiplex PCR; TCRdb's copy has only in-frame clones and lacks some. The data show roughly 150,000 clones, more than 85% seen once. The sequenced sample was blood. Receptor source: a man aged 18 to 29 in good health.

The CDR3 DNA sequence: TGTGCCAGCAGGGACAGGGCCGGCGGGGAGCTGTTTTTT. Encoded protein: CASRDRAGGELFF. The chain is built from TRBV12-3 or TRBV12-4 and TRBJ2-2; 8 bases align to TRBD1. This CDR3 has 13 amino acids. The ends lost 6 bases at V and 7 bases at J; junction bases unmatched: 4.

The chain is built from TRBV4-3 and TRBJ2-1, with 9 bases identical to TRBD2. After removal of 4 bases from V and 1 base from J, the junction contained 5 bases not matched to a gene. Per germline, CDR1 LGHNA and CDR2 YSLEER. This CDR3 contains 16 residues. The CDR3 sequence: CASSPLAGASYNEQFF. The CDR3 DNA reads TGCGCCAGCAGCCCCTTAGCGGGAGCGTCCTACAATGAGCAGTTCTTC.

This clone has just a few counts. V usage is TRBV28 and J usage is TRBJ1-6; D call uncertain. The CDR3 consists of 15 residues. From germline, CDR1 is MDHEN and CDR2 SYDVKM. The V end was cut by 10 bases, the J end by 10 bases, with 23 bases between. The CDR3 spells CAIKPHPGLGSPLHF. The DNA of the CDR3 is TGTGCCATCAAACCACACCCCGGACTGGGCTCACCCCTCCACTTT.

V is TRBV4-3 and J is TRBJ2-5; D remains ambiguous. The CDR3 covers 15 residues. The germline V gene has CDR1 LGHNA and CDR2 YSLEER. V was shortened by 0 bases and J by 5 bases, with 13 bases between the two germline ends. The CDR3 here is CASSQDYNTQETQYF. CDR3 DNA: TGCGCCAGCAGCCAAGATTATAACACACAGGAGACCCAGTACTTC.

This sequence joins TRBV6-5 and TRBJ1-2; no firm D call. CDR1 is MNHEY, CDR2 SVGAGI, per germline. Between the trimmed V and J ends, which lost 8 bases and 8 bases, there was a span of 15 bases. The CDR3 contains 12 residues. CDR3 sequence: CASRLGQTGYTF. CDR3 DNA sequence: TGTGCCAGCCGTTTGGGCCAAACGGGCTACACCTTC.